The 14 T cell receptor beta chains listed next were all sequenced from one sample in a study of blood T cell repertoires in COVID-19. The data were produced by immunoSEQ multiplex PCR, yet TCRdb's version contains in-frame clones alone and is incomplete. The repertoire has fewer than 50,000 clones, around 87% of them found once; the top ten carry under 30%. Sequencing used peripheral blood. The origin of the receptors is a man aged 60 to 75 with active or convalescent COVID-19.

The chain uses TRBV10-1 and TRBJ2-1; D call uncertain. CDR1 and CDR2 (germline): WNHNN, SYGVQD (reference sequence). Trimming took 4 bases from V and 0 from J, leaving 10 bases between them. This CDR3 has 15 residues. The CDR3 loop is CASSARRSSYNEQFF. The CDR3 DNA sequence: TGCGCCAGCAGTGCAAGACGGAGCTCCTACAATGAGCAGTTCTTC.

This sequence joins TRBV5-4 and TRBJ2-6; the match to TRBD2 covers 11 bases. The CDR3 consists of 18 residues. Trimming removed 3 bases from V and 0 bases from J; junction bases left unmatched: 5. Germline V gives CDR1 SGHNT, CDR2 YYREEE (reference sequence). The CDR3 coding sequence is TGTGCCAGCAGCTCCCTAGCGGGAGGTAGCTCTGGGGCCAACGTCCTGACTTTC. Translation gives CASSSLAGGSSGANVLTF.

The chain carries TRBV5-1 and TRBJ2-7, with 7 bases that match TRBD1. The CDR3 consists of 15 residues. Germline V gene lookup returns CDR1 SGHRS and CDR2 YFSETQ. The trim removed 3 bases at V and 10 bases at J, leaving 16 bases unmatched. This CDR3 is CASSSAGFDRDSQYF. The CDR3 coding sequence is TGCGCCAGCAGCTCGGCAGGCTTTGACAGGGACAGCCAGTACTTC.

This clone was recorded once. V and J are TRBV3-1 (or the pseudogene TRBV3-2) and TRBJ2-1; D perhaps matches TRBD1 (6 bases). Germline V gives CDR1 LGHDT, CDR2 YNNKEL (reference sequence). The CDR3 sequence is 17 residues long. Trimming cost V 0 bases and J 3 bases, with 15 bases left between them. The CDR3 region has the DNA TGTGCCAGCAGCCAAGAACATATGGACAGCTTCTACAATGAGCAGTTCTTC. It codes for CASSQEHMDSFYNEQFF.

This chain connects TRBV29-1 to TRBJ2-5, with TRBD2 as a possible D gene (5 bases). This CDR3 contains 11 residues. Trimming removed 7 bases at V and 4 bases at J, with 10 bases between. The germline V gene encodes CDR1 SQVTM and CDR2 ANQGSEA. The CDR3 protein is CSAGEGETQYF. The CDR3 DNA reads as TGCAGCGCCGGAGAGGGAGAGACCCAGTACTTC. Combining the CDR3 with reference TRBV29-1 and TRBJ2-5 gives the whole variable domain SAVISQKPSRDICQRGTSLTIQCQVDSQVTMMFWYRQQPGQSLTLIATANQGSEATYESGFVIDKFPISRPNLTFSTLTVSNMSPEDSSIYLCSAGEGETQYFGPGTRLLVL.

V is TRBV9 and J is TRBJ2-7, with TRBD2 matching over 7 bases. The CDR3 spans 14 residues. Germline V gives CDR1 SGDLS, CDR2 YYNGEE. Trimming at V came to 3 bases and at J to 2 bases, leaving 5 bases not matched to a gene. Here the CDR3 reads CASSAGGPAYEQYF. In nucleotides, the CDR3 is TGTGCCAGCAGCGCGGGGGGACCCGCCTACGAGCAGTACTTC.

A few counts support this clone. The chain has TRBV18 and TRBJ2-7; TRBD2 might be the D (6 bases). The germline V gene encodes CDR1 KGHSH and CDR2 LQKENI. This CDR3 comprises 14 residues. Trimming removed 0 bases from V and 2 bases from J, with 8 bases in between. The CDR3 protein is CASSPPSGPYEQYF. CDR3 DNA: TGTGCCAGCTCACCACCTAGCGGACCCTACGAGCAGTACTTC.

The chain carries TRBV6-2 or TRBV6-3 and TRBJ2-7; D ambiguous. Germline V gene lookup returns CDR1 MNHEY and CDR2 SVGEGT. V was clipped by 4 bases and J by 2 bases, with 12 bases between them. This CDR3 comprises 14 residues. The CDR3 nucleotides read TGTGCCAGCAGTTTCTTTACTCCAACCTACGAGCAGTACTTC. It encodes CASSFFTPTYEQYF.

This chain's CDR3 is CASRTSGFYNEQFF. The CDR3 DNA reads as TGCGCCAGCAGGACTAGCGGGTTTTACAATGAGCAGTTCTTC. The rearrangement joins TRBV4-1 to TRBJ2-1; the match to TRBD2 covers 10 bases. CDR1 and CDR2 from the germline V gene are MGHRA and YSYEKL. CDR3 size: 14 residues. V lost 6 bases and J lost 4; bases outside the gene matches: 3.

CDR3 sequence: CASTGGLSGNTIYF. CDR3 coding DNA: TGTGCCAGCACAGGGGGCCTCTCTGGAAACACCATATATTTT. The chain is built from TRBV28 and TRBJ1-3, with 8 bases aligning to TRBD1. V was clipped by 7 bases and J by 0 bases; unmatched bases: 2. The CDR3 contains 14 residues. CDR1 MDHEN and CDR2 SYDVKM come from the germline V gene.

The V and J genes are TRBV5-4 and TRBJ2-5; weak D call: TRBD2 (6 bases). The V and J ends lost 0 bases and 5 bases respectively, with 17 bases between them. In germline, CDR1 is SGHNT, CDR2 YYREEE (reference sequence). This CDR3 comprises 16 residues. CDR3 in amino acids: CASSLAGGRFRETQYF. For the CDR3, the DNA is TGTGCCAGCAGCTTGGCCGGGGGTCGATTCCGGGAGACCCAGTACTTC.

The rearrangement joins TRBV3-1 (or the pseudogene TRBV3-2) to TRBJ2-7, with D possibly being TRBD1 (6 bases). The CDR3 length is 15 residues. Germline-derived CDR1 and CDR2 are LGHDT and YNNKEL (reference sequence). V lost 3 bases to trimming and J lost 6 bases, with 18 bases between them. This CDR3 reads CASSHLDRSLGEQYF. Written as DNA, the CDR3 is TGTGCCAGCAGCCACCTGGACAGAAGCCTCGGCGAGCAGTACTTC.

The CDR3 sequence: CASSPLGEGVSAQYF. CDR3 sequence (DNA): TGCGCCAGCAGCCCCCTAGGAGAGGGGGTTTCGGCGCAGTACTTC. The rearrangement links TRBV5-1 to TRBJ2-7; a weak D match, TRBD1 (6 bases). Trimming left V 4 bases short and J 9 bases short, with 23 bases between. Germline V gene lookup returns CDR1 SGHRS and CDR2 YFSETQ. The CDR3 runs to 15 residues.

CDR3 nucleotide sequence: TGCAGCGTGCAGGGGGCGAACTCCTACGAGCAGTACTTC. Protein product: CSVQGANSYEQYF. The V call is TRBV29-1, the J call TRBJ2-7, with TRBD1 matching over 8 bases. Trimming removed 6 bases from V and 0 bases from J; junction bases left unmatched: 4. The CDR3 spans 13 residues. CDR1 and CDR2 from the germline V gene are SQVTM and ANQGSEA.